This TCR beta chain is from a study of cytomegalovirus exposure and HLA in healthy donors. Study information: A previous analysis identified approximately 120 million unique TCR beta sequences derived from approximately 190 million T cells.

All the people who gave samples were healthy bone marrow donors. The donors, nominally healthy at sampling, likely had unrecorded immune exposures. The CDR3 spans 15 residues. V lost 4 bases and J lost 7; bases outside the gene matches: 8. Germline-derived CDR1 and CDR2 are WSHSY and SAAADI. With 60 Vbeta and 13 Jbeta primers, the PCR was carried out. The table came from immunoSEQ multiplex PCR; TCRdb's copy has only in-frame clones and leaves some out. The sample contains tens of thousands of clones, roughly three quarters of which appear only once. The genes are TRBV10-2 and TRBJ2-2, with 8 bases identical to TRBD1. The clonotype was recovered from a woman younger than 45 in good health and CMV-seropositive. Sequencing was done on a sample of PBMCs. CDR3 sequence: CASSVSGGGNGELFF. CDR3 bases: TGCGCCAGCAGTGTATCAGGGGGCGGAAACGGGGAGCTGTTTTTT.